The sample holds a few counts of the clone carrying this TCR beta chain. These data are taken from a study of identical twins. Each CDR3 protein is one row after TCRdb ran MiXCR on the 5' RACE reads. The data show approximately 260,000 distinct CDR3 sequences, over 11% seen once. Trimming removed 0 bases from V and 6 bases from J, with 11 bases in between. The CDR3 loop spans 13 amino acids. Per germline, CDR1 DFQATT and CDR2 SNEGSKA (reference sequence). This chain joins TRBV20-1 and TRBJ1-2; weak D call: TRBD1 (6 bases). This clonotype was obtained from a woman aged 18-29 years in good health. Sequences were obtained from memory (CD45RO+) T cells sorted from blood. CDR3 DNA: TGCAGTGCTAGAGAGGGGGGGGGCCATGGCTACACCTTC. It is translated as CSAREGGGHGYTF.